This is a list of T cell receptor beta chains from one sample in a study of cytomegalovirus exposure and HLA in healthy donors. TCRdb keeps only in-frame clones here, not all; method: immunoSEQ multiplex PCR. Here the sample spans tens of thousands of clones, nearly 96% being singletons. Sequenced material: PBMCs. Receptor source: a woman between 18 and 29 years old in good health and CMV-seropositive. The CDR3 runs from the conserved cysteine through the conserved F or W. Each record gives: CDR3 DNA, CDR3 protein, J gene, D gene, V gene. A D gene is named only where the DNA matches it firmly.

CDR3nt: TGTGCCAGCAGCAATCGACAGGGTAGCAATCAGCCCCAGCATTTT
CDR3aa: CASSNRQGSNQPQHF
j_gene: TRBJ1-5
d_gene: TRBD1
v_gene: TRBV28

CDR3nt: TGTGCTAGTGGTTCGGGACAGGGCTACAACACTGAAGCTTTCTTT
CDR3aa: CASGSGQGYNTEAFF
j_gene: TRBJ1-1
d_gene: TRBD1
v_gene: TRBV12-5

CDR3nt: TGTGCCAGCAGTAGCCGCGGGACAGGGGAACTTCCAAGCTACGAGCAGTACTTC
CDR3aa: CASSSRGTGELPSYEQYF
j_gene: TRBJ2-7
d_gene: TRBD1
v_gene: TRBV28

CDR3nt: TGTGCCAGCAGCTTGATAGGGGGCGCTGAAGCTTTCTTT
CDR3aa: CASSLIGGAEAFF
j_gene: TRBJ1-1
d_gene: TRBD1
v_gene: TRBV5-4

CDR3nt: TGTGCCAGCTCACCACAGGGGCGGAACACTGAAGCTTTCTTT
CDR3aa: CASSPQGRNTEAFF
j_gene: TRBJ1-1
d_gene: .
v_gene: TRBV18

CDR3nt: TGTGCCAGCAGGAGACAGGGGGCAGCGGAGACCCAGTACTTC
CDR3aa: CASRRQGAAETQYF
j_gene: TRBJ2-5
d_gene: TRBD1
v_gene: TRBV28

CDR3nt: TGTGCCAGCAGCCCAGCGGGAGGGTGGGAGACCCAGTACTTC
CDR3aa: CASSPAGGWETQYF
j_gene: TRBJ2-5
d_gene: TRBD2
v_gene: TRBV4-2

CDR3nt: TGTGCCAGCAGTTTGTCGCCAGGGAACCACGAGCAGTACTTC
CDR3aa: CASSLSPGNHEQYF
j_gene: TRBJ2-7
d_gene: .
v_gene: TRBV28

CDR3nt: TGTGCCAGCAGCTTAGTGGTGCCGGTGGGACAGTACGAGCAGTACTTC
CDR3aa: CASSLVVPVGQYEQYF
j_gene: TRBJ2-7
d_gene: TRBD1
v_gene: TRBV7-2

CDR3nt: TGTGCCAGCAGCTTAGGAGCGGCGGTCCGGTACTTC
CDR3aa: CASSLGAAVRYF
j_gene: TRBJ2-7
d_gene: .
v_gene: TRBV5-6

CDR3nt: TGTGCCAGCAGCTTCGGGACTAGCGGGAGAAACGAGCAGTACTTC
CDR3aa: CASSFGTSGRNEQYF
j_gene: TRBJ2-7
d_gene: TRBD2
v_gene: TRBV7-2

CDR3nt: TGCAGCGGTCAGGATGCCGAAGAGACCCAGTACTTC
CDR3aa: CSGQDAEETQYF
j_gene: TRBJ2-5
d_gene: .
v_gene: TRBV29-1

CDR3nt: TGTGCCAGTAGTATAGCAGGTTACTACAATGAGCAGTTCTTC
CDR3aa: CASSIAGYYNEQFF
j_gene: TRBJ2-1
d_gene: .
v_gene: TRBV19

CDR3nt: TGCGCCAGCAGCCAACCCACTACCTACAATGAGCAGTTCTTC
CDR3aa: CASSQPTTYNEQFF
j_gene: TRBJ2-1
d_gene: .
v_gene: TRBV4-1

CDR3nt: TGTGCCAGCAGTTTAACCGGGAAGACCCAGTACTTC
CDR3aa: CASSLTGKTQYF
j_gene: TRBJ2-5
d_gene: .
v_gene: TRBV28

CDR3nt: TGTGCCAGCAGTCCCCTGAACTATGGCTACACCTTC
CDR3aa: CASSPLNYGYTF
j_gene: TRBJ1-2
d_gene: .
v_gene: TRBV28

CDR3nt: TGCGCCAGCCGCCCGACAGGCGGGTACGAGCAGTACTTC
CDR3aa: CASRPTGGYEQYF
j_gene: TRBJ2-7
d_gene: .
v_gene: TRBV5-1

CDR3nt: TGTGCCAGCAGCCGCAAAAACAGGGGGGAGGACACCGGGGAGCTGTTTTTT
CDR3aa: CASSRKNRGEDTGELFF
j_gene: TRBJ2-2
d_gene: TRBD1
v_gene: TRBV7-9

CDR3nt: TGTGCCAGCAGTTTATCTCGGACTAGCGGAGAGACCCAGTACTTC
CDR3aa: CASSLSRTSGETQYF
j_gene: TRBJ2-5
d_gene: TRBD2
v_gene: TRBV28

CDR3nt: TGTGCCAGCTCCTCTCCCCTTGGGGGGCCGGGAGGCGAAAAACTGTTTTTT
CDR3aa: CASSSPLGGPGGEKLFF
j_gene: TRBJ1-4
d_gene: .
v_gene: TRBV28

CDR3nt: TGTGCCAGCAGTTACTCGGGGGGAGGGGGAGAGACCCAGTACTTC
CDR3aa: CASSYSGGGGETQYF
j_gene: TRBJ2-5
d_gene: .
v_gene: TRBV6-5

CDR3nt: TGTGCCAGCAGCCACCGGGAGGGCCGGATAGATACGCAGTATTTT
CDR3aa: CASSHREGRIDTQYF
j_gene: TRBJ2-3
d_gene: TRBD2
v_gene: TRBV5-4

CDR3nt: TGCAGCGTTGGCCAGGGGATCAACGAGCAGTACTTC
CDR3aa: CSVGQGINEQYF
j_gene: TRBJ2-7
d_gene: .
v_gene: TRBV29-1

CDR3nt: TGTGCCAGCAGCCACAGACAGGGGAATTCCTATGGCTACACCTTC
CDR3aa: CASSHRQGNSYGYTF
j_gene: TRBJ1-2
d_gene: TRBD1
v_gene: TRBV13

CDR3nt: TGTGCCACCAGCAGAGAATCTTTCTCCTACAATGAGCAGTTCTTC
CDR3aa: CATSRESFSYNEQFF
j_gene: TRBJ2-1
d_gene: .
v_gene: TRBV15

CDR3nt: TGCGCCAGCAGCCGCCAACAGGAAGGAGAGACCCAGTACTTC
CDR3aa: CASSRQQEGETQYF
j_gene: TRBJ2-5
d_gene: .
v_gene: TRBV4-1